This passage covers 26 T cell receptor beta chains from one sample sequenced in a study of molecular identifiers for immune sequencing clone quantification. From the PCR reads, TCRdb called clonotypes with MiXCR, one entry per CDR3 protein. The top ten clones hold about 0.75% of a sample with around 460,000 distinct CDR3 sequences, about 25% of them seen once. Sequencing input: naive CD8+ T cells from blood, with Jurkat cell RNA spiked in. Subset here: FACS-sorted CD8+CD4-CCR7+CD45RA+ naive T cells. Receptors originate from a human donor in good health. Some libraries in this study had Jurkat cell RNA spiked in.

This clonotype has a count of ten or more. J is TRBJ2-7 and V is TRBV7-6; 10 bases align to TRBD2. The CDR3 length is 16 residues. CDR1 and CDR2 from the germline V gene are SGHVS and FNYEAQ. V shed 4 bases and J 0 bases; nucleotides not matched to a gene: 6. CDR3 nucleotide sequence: TGTGCCAGCAGCTCCCTAGCGGGGGCGAGCTCCTACGAGCAGTACTTC. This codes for CASSSLAGASSYEQYF.

In DNA form, the CDR3 reads TGTGCCAGCATACTGAGCGCGGTGGCCCGGAATGAGCAGTTCTTC. It specifies CASILSAVARNEQFF. This chain joins TRBV12-3 or TRBV12-4 and TRBJ2-1; D is ambiguous. The CDR3 totals 15 residues. The ends were cut back, 7 bases at V and 7 bases at J, with 20 bases in the middle.

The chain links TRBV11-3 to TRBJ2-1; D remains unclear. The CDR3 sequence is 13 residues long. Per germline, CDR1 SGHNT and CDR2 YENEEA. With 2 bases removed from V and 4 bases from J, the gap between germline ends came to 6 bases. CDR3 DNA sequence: TGTGCCAGCAGCTTAAGGGTTTACAATGAGCAGTTCTTC. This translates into CASSLRVYNEQFF.

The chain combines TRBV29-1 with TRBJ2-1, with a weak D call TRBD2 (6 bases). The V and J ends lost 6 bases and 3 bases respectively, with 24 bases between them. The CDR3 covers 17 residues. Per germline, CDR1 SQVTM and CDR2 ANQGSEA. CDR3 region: CSVYHEGGTDDYNEQFF. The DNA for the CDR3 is TGCAGCGTCTACCACGAGGGAGGAACGGACGACTACAATGAGCAGTTCTTC.

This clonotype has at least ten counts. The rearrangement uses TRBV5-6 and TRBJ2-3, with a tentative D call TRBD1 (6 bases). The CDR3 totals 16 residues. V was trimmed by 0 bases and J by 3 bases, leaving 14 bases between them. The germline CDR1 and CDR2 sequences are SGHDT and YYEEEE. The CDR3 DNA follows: TGTGCCAGCAGCTTGGAAACAGGGCGTTTAACAGATACGCAGTATTTT. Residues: CASSLETGRLTDTQYF.

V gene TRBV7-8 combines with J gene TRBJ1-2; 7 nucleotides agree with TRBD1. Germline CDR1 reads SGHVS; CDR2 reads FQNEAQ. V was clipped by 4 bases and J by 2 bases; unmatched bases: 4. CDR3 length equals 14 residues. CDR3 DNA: TGTGCCAGCAGCTCCAAGGGACAGAACTATGGCTACACCTTC. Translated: CASSSKGQNYGYTF.

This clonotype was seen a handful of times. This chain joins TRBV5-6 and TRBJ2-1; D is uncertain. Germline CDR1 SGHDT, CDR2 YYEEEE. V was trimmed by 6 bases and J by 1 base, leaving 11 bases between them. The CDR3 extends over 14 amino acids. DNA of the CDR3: TGTGCCAGCACCCGTGCGACTTCCTACAATGAGCAGTTCTTC. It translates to CASTRATSYNEQFF.

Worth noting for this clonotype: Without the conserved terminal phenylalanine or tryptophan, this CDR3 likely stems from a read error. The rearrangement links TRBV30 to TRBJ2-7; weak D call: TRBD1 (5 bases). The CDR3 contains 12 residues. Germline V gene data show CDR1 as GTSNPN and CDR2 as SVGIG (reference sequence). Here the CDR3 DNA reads TGTGTCTGGAGCCCAGGGTTCTACGAGCAGTACCTC. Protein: CVWSPGFYEQYL.

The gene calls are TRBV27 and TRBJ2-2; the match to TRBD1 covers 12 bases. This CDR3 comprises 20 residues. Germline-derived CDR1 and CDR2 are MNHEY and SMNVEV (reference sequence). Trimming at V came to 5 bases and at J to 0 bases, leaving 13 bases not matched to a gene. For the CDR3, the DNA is TGTGCCAGCAGTCCCACCGGGACAGGGGGCTTTTTCGCGAACACCGGGGAGCTGTTTTTT. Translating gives CASSPTGTGGFFANTGELFF.

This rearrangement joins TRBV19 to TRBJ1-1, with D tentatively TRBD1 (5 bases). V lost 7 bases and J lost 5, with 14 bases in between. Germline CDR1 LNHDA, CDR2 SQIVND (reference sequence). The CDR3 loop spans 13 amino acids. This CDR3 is CASNPPGATEAFF. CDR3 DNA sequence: TGTGCCAGTAACCCTCCCGGGGCGACTGAAGCTTTCTTT.

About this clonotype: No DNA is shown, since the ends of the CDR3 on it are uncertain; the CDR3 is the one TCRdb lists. The CDR3 sequence is CASTRVAEGTAPQSF. The chain employs TRBV28 and TRBJ2-3. Germline CDR1 and CDR2: MDHEN and SYDVKM. From its first to its last residue, the CDR3 has 15 amino acids.

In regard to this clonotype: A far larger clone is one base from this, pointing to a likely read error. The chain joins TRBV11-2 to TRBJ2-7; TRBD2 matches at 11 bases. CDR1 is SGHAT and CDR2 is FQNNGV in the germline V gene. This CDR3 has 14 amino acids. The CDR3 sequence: CASSPGLADYGQYF. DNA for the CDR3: TGTGCCAGCAGCCCGGGACTAGCGGACTACGGGCAGTACTTC.

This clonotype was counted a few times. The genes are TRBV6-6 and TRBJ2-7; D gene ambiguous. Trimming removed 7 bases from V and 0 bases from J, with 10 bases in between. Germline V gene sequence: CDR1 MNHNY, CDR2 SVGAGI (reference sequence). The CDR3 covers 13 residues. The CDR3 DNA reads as TGTGCCAGCACTACAGCAATCTCCTACGAGCAGTACTTC. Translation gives CASTTAISYEQYF.

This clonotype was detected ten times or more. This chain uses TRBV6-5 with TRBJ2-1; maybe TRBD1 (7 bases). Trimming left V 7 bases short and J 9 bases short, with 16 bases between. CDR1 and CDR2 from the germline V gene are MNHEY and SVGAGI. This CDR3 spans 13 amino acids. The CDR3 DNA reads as TGTGCCAGCACCGCGCAGGGGGGTTTTGAGCAGTTCTTC. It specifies CASTAQGGFEQFF.

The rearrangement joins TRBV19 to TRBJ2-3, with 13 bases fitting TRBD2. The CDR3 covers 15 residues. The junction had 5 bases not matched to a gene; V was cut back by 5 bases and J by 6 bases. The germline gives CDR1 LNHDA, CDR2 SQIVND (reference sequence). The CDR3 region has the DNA TGTGCCAGTAGTGGACTAGCGGGGGTTCGGGATACGCAGTATTTT. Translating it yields CASSGLAGVRDTQYF.

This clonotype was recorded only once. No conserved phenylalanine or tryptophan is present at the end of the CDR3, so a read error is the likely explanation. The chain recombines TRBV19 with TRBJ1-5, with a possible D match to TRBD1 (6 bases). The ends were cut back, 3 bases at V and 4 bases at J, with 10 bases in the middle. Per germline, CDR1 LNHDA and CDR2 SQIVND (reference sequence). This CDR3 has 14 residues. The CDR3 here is CASSIQGGNQPQHL. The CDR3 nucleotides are TGTGCCAGTAGTATCCAAGGGGGTAATCAGCCCCAGCATCTT.

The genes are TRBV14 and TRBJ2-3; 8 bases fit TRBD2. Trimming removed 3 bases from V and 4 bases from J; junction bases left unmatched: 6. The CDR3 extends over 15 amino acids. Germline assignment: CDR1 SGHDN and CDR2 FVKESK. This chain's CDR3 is CASSHGSGTADTQYF. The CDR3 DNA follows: TGTGCCAGCAGCCACGGTAGCGGGACCGCAGATACGCAGTATTTT.

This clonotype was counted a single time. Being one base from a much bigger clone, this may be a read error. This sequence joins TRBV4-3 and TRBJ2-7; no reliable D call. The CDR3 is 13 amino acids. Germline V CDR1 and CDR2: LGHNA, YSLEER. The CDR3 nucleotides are TGCGACAGCAGCCAAGGTCATAGCTACGAGCAGTACTTC. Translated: CDSSQGHSYEQYF.

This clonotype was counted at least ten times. The CDR3 coding sequence is TGCGCCAGCAGCTTGGGCAGCGGGAGTGTCGGAGAGACCCAGTACTTC. The encoded protein is CASSLGSGSVGETQYF. The chain couples TRBV5-1 to TRBJ2-5; 8 bases are shared with TRBD2. Germline V gene sequence: CDR1 SGHRS, CDR2 YFSETQ. This CDR3 contains 16 residues. The V gene end was trimmed by 0 bases and the J gene end by 4 bases; junction bases not matched to a gene: 8.

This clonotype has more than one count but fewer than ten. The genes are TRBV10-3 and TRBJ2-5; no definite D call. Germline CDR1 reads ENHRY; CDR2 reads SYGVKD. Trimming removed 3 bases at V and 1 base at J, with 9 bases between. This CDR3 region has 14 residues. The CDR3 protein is CAISDRVAQETQYF. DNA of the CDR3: TGTGCCATCAGTGATAGGGTAGCCCAAGAGACCCAGTACTTC.

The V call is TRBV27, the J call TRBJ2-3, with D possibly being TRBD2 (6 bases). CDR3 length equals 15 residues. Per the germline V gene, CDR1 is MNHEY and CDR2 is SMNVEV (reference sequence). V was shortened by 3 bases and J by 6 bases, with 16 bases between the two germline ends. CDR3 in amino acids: CASSFRLAVADTQYF. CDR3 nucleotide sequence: TGTGCCAGCAGTTTTCGGTTAGCGGTGGCGGATACGCAGTATTTT.

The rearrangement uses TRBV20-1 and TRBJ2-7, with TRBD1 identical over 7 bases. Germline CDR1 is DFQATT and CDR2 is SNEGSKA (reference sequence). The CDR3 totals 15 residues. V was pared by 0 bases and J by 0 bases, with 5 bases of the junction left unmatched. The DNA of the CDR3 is TGCAGTGCTAGAGATAGGGACAGTAACTCCTACGAGCAGTACTTC. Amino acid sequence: CSARDRDSNSYEQYF.

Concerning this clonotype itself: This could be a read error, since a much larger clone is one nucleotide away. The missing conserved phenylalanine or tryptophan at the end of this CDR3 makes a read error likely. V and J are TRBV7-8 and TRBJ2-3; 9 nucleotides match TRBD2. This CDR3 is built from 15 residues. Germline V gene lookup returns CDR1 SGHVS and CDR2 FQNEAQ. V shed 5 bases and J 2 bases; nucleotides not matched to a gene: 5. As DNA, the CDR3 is TGTGCCAGCAGCCGGACTAGCGCCTACACAGATACGCAGTATCTT. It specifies CASSRTSAYTDTQYL.

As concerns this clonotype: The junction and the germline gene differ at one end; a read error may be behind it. The DNA of the CDR3 is TGCAGCGGTGAAGGGACAGGGTTAGATGGTGAGCAGTTCTTC. It yields the protein CSGEGTGLDGEQFF. The V gene is TRBV29-1, the J gene TRBJ2-1, with 9 bases matching TRBD1. The germline V gene has CDR1 SQVTM and CDR2 ANQGSEA. The CDR3 covers 14 residues.

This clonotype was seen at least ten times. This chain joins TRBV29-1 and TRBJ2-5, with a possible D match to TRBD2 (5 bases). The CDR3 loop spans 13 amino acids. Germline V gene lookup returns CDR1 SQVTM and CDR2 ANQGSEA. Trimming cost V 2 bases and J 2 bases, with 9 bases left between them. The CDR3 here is CSVESGSQETQYF. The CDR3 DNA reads TGCAGCGTTGAATCGGGATCTCAAGAGACCCAGTACTTC.

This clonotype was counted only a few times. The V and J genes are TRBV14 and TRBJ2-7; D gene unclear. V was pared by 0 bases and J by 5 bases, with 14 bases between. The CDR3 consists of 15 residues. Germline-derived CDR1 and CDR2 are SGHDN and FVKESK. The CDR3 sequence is CASSQDFGPGDEQYF. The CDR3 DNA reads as TGTGCCAGCAGCCAAGACTTTGGCCCCGGCGACGAGCAGTACTTC.